Listed below are T cell receptor beta chains from one sample, sequenced in a study of T cells in Graves' hyperthyroidism and ophthalmopathy. TCRdb re-derived calls from the multiplex PCR reads in MiXCR, one entry per CDR3 protein. The sample holds around 340,000 distinct CDR3 sequences, roughly 23% seen once. Sequencing used blood. The receptors here all came from a woman between 45 and 65 years old with Graves' hyperthyroidism. Each CDR3 is given with its conserved first and last residue. The order of the fields is J gene, V gene, clone size, D gene, CDR3 DNA, CDR3 protein. The D gene is left open where the match is weak. A clone size is listed for some rows: how often the clone was seen (once, few, many), or a class if it is expanded.

J: TRBJ2-1; V: TRBV5-1; size: many; D: NA; DNA: TGCGCCAGCAGCTTAGGAACCCCCCCAAATGAGCAGTTCTTC; CDR3: CASSLGTPPNEQFF
J: TRBJ2-7; V: TRBV2; size: NA; D: NA; DNA: TGTGCCAGCAGTGCTACGGACCCTATCTACTACGAGCAGTACTTC; CDR3: CASSATDPIYYEQYF
J: TRBJ2-2; V: TRBV5-1; size: many; D: TRBD2; DNA: TGCGCCAGCAGCTTCTGGGCGGGAGTGGGCACCGGGGAGCTGTTTTTT; CDR3: CASSFWAGVGTGELFF
J: TRBJ2-1; V: TRBV5-1; size: few; D: TRBD2; DNA: TGCGCCAGCAGCCCGGCCGGGACTAGCGGCTACAATGAGCAGTTCTTC; CDR3: CASSPAGTSGYNEQFF
J: TRBJ2-5; V: TRBV2; size: many; D: TRBD1; DNA: TGTGCCAGCAGTGGGGACAGGGGGCGCCGAGAGACCCAGTACTTC; CDR3: CASSGDRGRRETQYF
J: TRBJ1-2; V: TRBV29-1; size: many; D: NA; DNA: TGCAGCGTCATGACAGCCTATGGCTACACCTTC; CDR3: CSVMTAYGYTF
J: TRBJ2-7; V: TRBV25-1; size: few; D: NA; DNA: TGTGCCAGCAAAAAAAACTTGGGATACGAGCAGTACTTC; CDR3: CASKKNLGYEQYF
J: TRBJ2-3; V: TRBV4-1; size: NA; D: NA; DNA: TGCGCCAGCAGCCCATCAAGGAGGGTGGCAGATACGCAGTATTTT; CDR3: CASSPSRRVADTQYF
J: TRBJ1-1; V: TRBV20-1; size: many; D: NA; DNA: TGCAGTGGGAGAAACTCGTGGGACACTGAAGCTTTCTTT; CDR3: CSGRNSWDTEAFF
J: TRBJ2-5; V: TRBV28; size: NA; D: TRBD2; DNA: TGTGCCAGCAGTTCGCTAGCGGGGGGGGAACAAGAGACCCAGTACTTC; CDR3: CASSSLAGGEQETQYF
J: TRBJ1-5; V: TRBV6-1; size: many; D: NA; DNA: TGTGCCAGCAAACAGGAGCGCTATAGCAATCAGCCCCAGCATTTT; CDR3: CASKQERYSNQPQHF
J: TRBJ2-5; V: TRBV5-1; size: NA; D: TRBD2; DNA: TGCGCCAGCAGCTTGAACAGGGTGGAGGGCTCTACTAGCGGGCTTCAAGAGACCCAGTACTTC; CDR3: CASSLNRVEGSTSGLQETQYF
J: TRBJ2-1; V: TRBV6-1; size: once; D: NA; DNA: TGTGCCAGCAGCTCTTACAGGGTCCATGAGCAGTTCTTC; CDR3: CASSSYRVHEQFF
J: TRBJ1-2; V: TRBV28; size: NA; D: TRBD1; DNA: TGTGCCAGCAGTTTCGCCGGGACAGGGGCCGGACTTGGCTACACCTTC; CDR3: CASSFAGTGAGLGYTF
J: TRBJ1-2; V: TRBV30; size: NA; D: NA; DNA: TGTGCCTGGTCGCGGGGCGGTTATGGCTACACCTTC; CDR3: CAWSRGGYGYTF
J: TRBJ2-1; V: TRBV30; size: few; D: NA; DNA: TGTGCCTGGGGAAAAGGGTCTGTGGGCTCCTACAATGAGCAGTTCTTC; CDR3: CAWGKGSVGSYNEQFF
J: TRBJ2-3; V: TRBV13; size: many; D: NA; DNA: TGTGCCAGCAGCTTGACCAGACAGGTATCGGATACGCAGTATTTT; CDR3: CASSLTRQVSDTQYF
J: TRBJ2-1; V: TRBV28; size: NA; D: TRBD2; DNA: TGTGCCAGCAGTTTAATACCCCTGCTAGCGGAGAACTACAATGAGCAGTTCTTC; CDR3: CASSLIPLLAENYNEQFF
J: TRBJ2-7; V: TRBV30; size: many; D: NA; DNA: TGTGCCTGGGGCACCCGGACAAGAGGCTACTCCTACGAGCAGTACTTC; CDR3: CAWGTRTRGYSYEQYF
J: TRBJ2-7; V: TRBV20-1; size: many; D: NA; DNA: TGCAGTGCGGGGCCAATGCACTACGAGCAGTACTTC; CDR3: CSAGPMHYEQYF
J: TRBJ2-2; V: TRBV27; size: few; D: NA; DNA: TGTGCCAGCAGTTTACGGGGGGCGCTAGGCGGGGAGCTGTTTTTT; CDR3: CASSLRGALGGELFF
J: TRBJ2-2; V: TRBV27; size: few; D: TRBD1; DNA: TGTGCCAGCAAGCGACGGACTGGGACAGGTAAAGCGAAATTATTGAACACCGGGGAGCTGTTTTTT; CDR3: CASKRRTGTGKAKLLNTGELFF
J: TRBJ2-7; V: TRBV5-4; size: many; D: TRBD1; DNA: TGTGCCAGCAGCCGCCGCGGGACAGGGGACACCTACGAGCAGTACTTC; CDR3: CASSRRGTGDTYEQYF
J: TRBJ2-1; V: TRBV20-1; size: once; D: TRBD2; DNA: TGCAGTGCTAGACACGGGACTAGCGGGAGGTCCTACAATGAGCAGTTCTTC; CDR3: CSARHGTSGRSYNEQFF
J: TRBJ2-1; V: TRBV15; size: few; D: TRBD2; DNA: TGTGCCACCAGGGGTTTTCTAGCGGGGAGCTCCTACAATGAGCAGTTCTTC; CDR3: CATRGFLAGSSYNEQFF
J: TRBJ2-1; V: TRBV6-2/TRBV6-3; size: many; D: TRBD2; DNA: TGTGCCAGCAGTTCCGCGACTAGCGGGAGGGCCTACAATGAGCAGTTCTTC; CDR3: CASSSATSGRAYNEQFF
J: TRBJ2-2; V: TRBV19; size: NA; D: TRBD2; DNA: TGTGCCAGTAGTATAAAGCGGGGGGCCCACACCGGGGAGCTGTTTTTT; CDR3: CASSIKRGAHTGELFF
J: TRBJ1-1; V: TRBV20-1; size: many; D: NA; DNA: TGCAGTGCTTTGGGGGGCCCCATGAACACTGAAGCTTTCTTT; CDR3: CSALGGPMNTEAFF
J: TRBJ1-3; V: TRBV28; size: NA; D: NA; DNA: TGTGCCAGCAGTTTAACGGGCCAGCTCTCTGGAAACACCATATATTTT; CDR3: CASSLTGQLSGNTIYF
J: TRBJ2-7; V: TRBV20-1; size: many; D: TRBD2; DNA: TGCAGTGCCAGCCTCTCAGCGGGAACCTACGAGCAGTACTTC; CDR3: CSASLSAGTYEQYF
J: TRBJ2-7; V: TRBV10-1; size: many; D: NA; DNA: TGCGCCAGCAAGAGGGGGGGCATATACGAGCAGTACTTC; CDR3: CASKRGGIYEQYF
J: TRBJ2-2; V: TRBV5-5; size: NA; D: NA; DNA: TGCGCCAGCAGCCCCTGGGTTTGGACCGGGGAGCTGTTTTTT; CDR3: CASSPWVWTGELFF
J: TRBJ1-1; V: TRBV20-1; size: NA; D: NA; DNA: TGCAGTGCCTCGTGGGGGGGCAGGACTGAAGCTTTCTTT; CDR3: CSASWGGRTEAFF
J: TRBJ1-1; V: TRBV18; size: many; D: NA; DNA: TGTGCCAGCTTTGGACAGTTGAACACTGAAGCTTTCTTT; CDR3: CASFGQLNTEAFF
J: TRBJ2-7; V: TRBV7-9; size: many; D: TRBD1; DNA: TGTGCCAGCAGCCCCCCCGCGACAGGGGGCGGGAACGAGCAGTACTTC; CDR3: CASSPPATGGGNEQYF
J: TRBJ2-1; V: TRBV2; size: many; D: TRBD2; DNA: TGTGCCAGCGTAGCTGGGAGGGCCCAGGAGCAGTTCTTC; CDR3: CASVAGRAQEQFF
J: TRBJ1-4; V: TRBV12-3/TRBV12-4; size: many; D: NA; DNA: TGTGCCAGCAGTTGGGGTTCCCAGGGACTGTTTTTT; CDR3: CASSWGSQGLFF
J: TRBJ1-2; V: TRBV3-1; size: many; D: NA; DNA: TGTGCCAGCAGCCAAGATAGGCCAGGAGGCTATGGCTACACCTTC; CDR3: CASSQDRPGGYGYTF
J: TRBJ2-7; V: TRBV18; size: many; D: NA; DNA: TGTGCCAGCTCACCAATTGCGGGGGCGGGCGAGCAGTACTTC; CDR3: CASSPIAGAGEQYF
J: TRBJ1-5; V: TRBV5-1; size: NA; D: TRBD1; DNA: TGCGCCAGCAGCCACAGGGGGGGTCAGCCCCAGCATTTT; CDR3: CASSHRGGQPQHF
J: TRBJ2-5; V: TRBV18; size: many; D: NA; DNA: TGTGCCAGCTCACCACCGCAGAGTAAGGGTACCCAGTACTTC; CDR3: CASSPPQSKGTQYF
J: TRBJ2-1; V: TRBV28; size: many; D: NA; DNA: TGTGCCAGCAGGTCCGGGGGGCCCAATGAGCAGTTCTTC; CDR3: CASRSGGPNEQFF